This T cell receptor (beta chain) was sequenced for a study of graft-versus-host responses after intestinal transplantation. On the study more broadly: Every recipient had anti-thymocyte globulin induction and about three years of tacrolimus plus steroids.

The V and J ends lost 3 bases and 6 bases respectively, with 20 bases between them. Per the germline V gene, CDR1 is MNHNS and CDR2 is SASEGT. The CDR3 spans 17 residues. Assay used: immunoSEQ multiplex PCR; TCRdb lists only in-frame clones, some missing. The sample holds about 38,000 clones, 75% to 90% seen once. The origin of this receptor is a human patient who received an intestinal transplant, so some T cells may come from the graft donor. This material consisted of PBMCs, taken 1,000 to 1,200 days after transplant. This rearrangement joins TRBV6-1 to TRBJ1-4; D is perhaps TRBD1 (6 bases). The CDR3 spells CASSDEFGGLVYEKLFF. The CDR3 coding sequence is TGTGCCAGCAGTGATGAGTTCGGGGGGCTCGTATATGAAAAACTGTTTTTT.